This paragraph covers one TCR beta chain sequence. What it binds is not known. Naive CD8 cells, CD45RO-negative and positively selected for CCR7, excluded terminally differentiated effector memory CD45RA+ cells. Healthy HIV-negative adults with no recent acute infections or vaccinations were recruited as donors. This specimen comes from a study of shared clonotypes between healthy human individuals. The overall study: Participating donors consisted of a couple of women and a few men aged 18 to 49.

The data were produced by immunoSEQ multiplex PCR, yet TCRdb's version contains in-frame clones alone and is incomplete. The sample has some 1,900,000 clones; 85% to 95% are singletons. Germline CDR1 and CDR2: LNHDA and SQIVND (reference sequence). V lost 7 bases and J lost 7, with 22 bases in between. The CDR3 has 15 amino acids. General study results and limits: Naive CD4 clonotype sharing across several donors was 4% to 5%.

The chain has TRBV19 and TRBJ1-1; possible D gene TRBD1, 5 bases. Sequenced material: naive CD8+ T cells sorted from blood. The clonotype was recovered from a man younger than 30 in good health. The CDR3 nucleotides are TGTGCCAGTATTTCCATTGGGGCGGGAAGATTTGAAGCTTTCTTT. It codes for CASISIGAGRFEAFF.